Each of the 18 T cell receptor beta chains below was sequenced from the same sample in a study of T cell changes during pregnancy in multiple sclerosis. Assay used: immunoSEQ multiplex PCR; TCRdb lists only in-frame clones, some missing. The profile covers approximately 40,000 clones, with more than 90% appearing a single time and around 6% taken by the ten largest. The specimen was CD8+ T cells from peripheral blood mononuclear cells, collected in the third trimester of pregnancy. All receptors come from a female donor with multiple sclerosis, enrolled in a pregnancy study.

This chain connects TRBV19 to TRBJ1-1, with a possible D match to TRBD1 (5 bases). From germline, CDR1 is LNHDA and CDR2 SQIVND (reference sequence). This CDR3 region has 18 residues. Trimming took off 2 bases at V and 0 bases at J, with 19 bases between the two ends. The CDR3 here is CASSIIPPAAGLNTEAFF. CDR3 DNA sequence: TGTGCCAGTAGTATAATTCCCCCTGCGGCAGGGTTGAACACTGAAGCTTTCTTT.

V usage is TRBV6-6 and J usage is TRBJ2-7, with 8 bases that match TRBD2. The CDR3 totals 15 residues. V lost 2 bases and J lost 6; bases outside the gene matches: 9. The germline gives CDR1 MNHNY, CDR2 SVGAGI (reference sequence). The CDR3 nucleotides read TGTGCCAGCAGTTACGGAGCGGGAGTTGGGGTCGAGCAGTACTTC. As protein: CASSYGAGVGVEQYF.

In this sample, this clone turned up once. CDR3 sequence (DNA): TGTGCCAGCAGCCCCGGTGGTTTGAGTATTCAGTACTTC. It yields the protein CASSPGGLSIQYF. The rearrangement uses TRBV9 and TRBJ2-4, with D hard to call. There are 13 residues in the CDR3. V lost 4 bases, J lost 10 bases, and 15 bases lay in between. In germline, CDR1 is SGDLS, CDR2 YYNGEE.

The CDR3 region has the DNA TGTGCCAGCAGTGACTGGCAGGTCTATGGCTACACCTTC. Translated, it gives CASSDWQVYGYTF. V and J are TRBV2 and TRBJ1-2; unclear D gene. This CDR3 has 13 amino acids. Per the germline V gene, CDR1 is SNHLY and CDR2 is FYNNEI. With 3 bases removed from V and 4 bases from J, the gap between germline ends came to 9 bases.

This chain connects TRBV7-9 to TRBJ2-5; D not certain. Trimming pared 3 bases from V and 4 bases from J, leaving 9 bases between. The germline CDR1 and CDR2 sequences are SEHNR and FQNEAQ (reference sequence). This CDR3 has 13 residues. In nucleotides, the CDR3 is TGTGCCAGCAGCTTGGATGGGCGAGAGACCCAGTACTTC. It specifies CASSLDGRETQYF.

This chain uses TRBV7-2 with TRBJ2-3; 12 bases agree with TRBD1. V shed 5 bases, J shed 4 bases, and the junction held 7 bases outside the gene matches. Germline CDR1 and CDR2: SGHTA and FQGNSA. The CDR3 loop spans 16 amino acids. The CDR3 loop reads CASSVRDRGLADTQYF. Here the CDR3 DNA reads TGTGCCAGCAGCGTCCGGGACAGGGGGCTGGCAGATACGCAGTATTTT.

The chain couples TRBV10-3 to TRBJ2-1, with 9 bases fitting TRBD2. V lost 5 bases and J lost 6; bases outside the gene matches: 14. CDR3 size: 17 residues. Germline V CDR1 and CDR2: ENHRY, SYGVKD. The CDR3 sequence: CAISSRRSGRPSNEQFF. CDR3 coding DNA: TGTGCCATCAGTTCCCGAAGGAGCGGGAGGCCAAGCAATGAGCAGTTCTTC.

The J gene is TRBJ2-3, the V gene TRBV19; 9 nucleotides match TRBD2. The trim removed 3 bases at V and 6 bases at J, leaving 10 bases unmatched. CDR3 size: 16 residues. Germline-derived CDR1 and CDR2 are LNHDA and SQIVND (reference sequence). Here the CDR3 reads CASSISASGTVDTQYF. The CDR3 coding sequence is TGTGCCAGTAGTATTTCAGCTAGCGGGACGGTGGATACGCAGTATTTT.

The chain joins TRBV19 to TRBJ2-1; 11 bases map to TRBD2. The CDR3 consists of 16 residues. Germline values: CDR1 LNHDA, CDR2 SQIVND (reference sequence). The V and J ends lost 2 bases and 4 bases, in that order; junction bases with no gene match: 4. The CDR3, as DNA: TGTGCCAGTAGTATATTTAGCGGGGGGGGTTACAATGAGCAGTTCTTC. Protein product: CASSIFSGGGYNEQFF.

This clone was detected only once. The chain links TRBV19 to TRBJ1-4, with 8 positions matching TRBD1. CDR3 length: 13 amino acids. The V gene end was trimmed by 5 bases and the J gene end by 4 bases; junction bases not matched to a gene: 0. CDR1 and CDR2 (germline): LNHDA, SQIVND (reference sequence). The CDR3 region has the DNA TGTGCCAGTAGTGGACAGGGTAATGAAAAACTGTTTTTT. It specifies CASSGQGNEKLFF. Using reference TRBV19 and TRBJ1-4 for the parts outside the CDR3, the full variable domain is DGGITQSPKYLFRKEGQNVTLSCEQNLNHDAMYWYRQDPGQGLRLIYYSQIVNDFQKGDIAEGYSVSREKKESFPLTVTSAQKNPTAFYLCASSGQGNEKLFFGSGTQLSVL.

The V gene is TRBV5-4, the J gene TRBJ2-7; 10 nucleotides line up with TRBD2. There are 15 residues in the CDR3. CDR1 and CDR2 (germline): SGHNT, YYREEE (reference sequence). Trimming took 4 bases from V and 3 from J; bases not matched to a gene: 7. This chain's CDR3 is CASSKPSGSVYEQYF. For the CDR3, the DNA is TGTGCCAGCAGCAAACCTAGCGGGAGTGTCTACGAGCAGTACTTC.

The count of this clone is one. The rearrangement links TRBV7-2 to TRBJ2-5; 10 bases are shared with TRBD2. The CDR3 sequence is 17 residues long. Germline V gene lookup returns CDR1 SGHTA and CDR2 FQGNSA. The junction had 14 bases not matched to a gene; V was cut back by 6 bases and J by 4 bases. The CDR3 loop reads CASSSSGSIMIVETQYF. Here the CDR3 DNA reads TGTGCCAGCAGTTCTAGCGGGAGTATTATGATTGTAGAGACCCAGTACTTC.

In its sample, this clone was seen once. This chain connects TRBV5-1 to TRBJ2-7; 9 bases are shared with TRBD1. V dropped 4 bases and J dropped 6; count of bases not matched to a gene: 11. This CDR3 has 15 amino acids. The germline CDR1 and CDR2 sequences are SGHRS and YFSETQ. In DNA, the CDR3 is TGCGCCAGCAGCCGTACAGGGGGCGAGACCTTCGAGCAGTACTTC. This encodes CASSRTGGETFEQYF.

The chain has TRBV4-3 and TRBJ2-3; the D is unclear. The V gene's germline CDR1 is LGHNA and CDR2 YSLEER. This CDR3 has 18 amino acids. V lost 0 bases and J lost 8, with 24 bases in between. The CDR3, as DNA: TGCGCCAGCAGCCAAGATACTCGTGATAAGCCCTTGAGAGGTACGCAGTATTTT. As protein: CASSQDTRDKPLRGTQYF.

V gene TRBV9 combines with J gene TRBJ1-2; D is uncertain. Germline V gene sequence: CDR1 SGDLS, CDR2 YYNGEE. The CDR3 covers 14 residues. V was shortened by 0 bases and J by 4 bases, with 10 bases between the two germline ends. CDR3 nucleotide sequence: TGTGCCAGCAGCGTAGAAGAAGAGAGCTATGGCTACACCTTC. As protein: CASSVEEESYGYTF.

The chain couples TRBV4-3 to TRBJ1-2; 7 bases fit TRBD1. Germline V gene lookup returns CDR1 LGHNA and CDR2 YSLEER. V lost 1 base and J lost 4; bases outside the gene matches: 6. CDR3 length equals 15 residues. CDR3 sequence reads: CASSQAAEGAYGYTF. CDR3 DNA sequence: TGCGCCAGCAGCCAAGCTGCGGAGGGGGCCTATGGCTACACCTTC.

The chain links TRBV7-6 to TRBJ2-7; 8 bases map to TRBD2. Germline V gene data show CDR1 as SGHVS and CDR2 as FNYEAQ. Trimming cost V 0 bases and J 0 bases; bases outside gene matches: 7. There are 17 residues in the CDR3. The CDR3 coding sequence is TGTGCCAGCAGCTTAGCCTTAGTTAGCGGGGACTCCTACGAGCAGTACTTC. This codes for CASSLALVSGDSYEQYF.

The CDR3: CASGFSGRDNEQFF. CDR3 nucleotide sequence: TGTGCTAGTGGTTTTAGCGGGAGGGACAATGAGCAGTTCTTC. This chain joins TRBV12-5 and TRBJ2-1; 11 bases are a match to TRBD2. Germline trimming cut 3 bases from V and 5 bases from J; bases unmatched to any gene: 0. The CDR3 has 14 residues. CDR1 is LGHNT, CDR2 FRNRAP, per germline.